The text below deals with one TCR beta chain. The germline V gene encodes CDR1 MGHRA and CDR2 YSYEKL. The CDR3 totals 15 residues. J lost 4 bases, V lost 5 bases, and 8 bases had no gene match. The data are from a study of PD-1 blockade in mismatch repair-deficient tumors. Overall study: Patients had about 13 mismatch repair-deficient cancer types and were previously treated and progressing.

Generated by immunoSEQ multiplex PCR, the TCRdb table keeps only in-frame clones and is missing some. The sample has 40,000 to 60,000 clones; 77% are singletons. The chain joins TRBV4-1 to TRBJ2-7, with 10 bases identical to TRBD1. The input for sequencing was PBMCs, taken before pembrolizumab treatment. The clonotype comes from an adult with mismatch repair-deficient cancer. CDR3 DNA: TGCGCCAGCAGCTATTCCGGGACAGGGGAATACGAGCAGTACTTC. This codes for CASSYSGTGEYEQYF.